This T cell receptor (beta chain) comes out of a study of shared clonotypes between healthy human individuals. Concerning this clone itself: Within the sample, other DNA sequences also encode this same CDR3.

Profiling relied on immunoSEQ multiplex PCR, and the TCRdb table lists in-frame clones only, not all of them. The sample carries 2 million to 2.5 million clones, 90% to 95% recorded once. The clonotype comes from a man aged 18-30 years in good health. Some clones in this sample may be carry-over from other donors' samples. The specimen was naive CD4+ T cells from PBMCs. Subset specified: CD45RA+ positively selected.

The CDR3 sequence: CSVSSGRGSYEQYF. The CDR3 DNA is TGCAGCGTTAGTAGCGGAAGGGGTTCCTACGAGCAGTACTTC. The genes are TRBV29-1 and TRBJ2-7; D perhaps matches TRBD2 (6 bases). Germline CDR1 is SQVTM and CDR2 is ANQGSEA. This CDR3 has 14 amino acids. Trimming took off 5 bases at V and 1 base at J, with 15 bases between the two ends.